This TCR beta chain comes out of a study of early T cells in non-severe SARS-CoV-2 infection. Study-wide background: Sequencing of bulk RNA from unsorted whole blood was done, without chain pairing. Findings and limits, study-wide: In VDJdb matching, anti-spike CD8 responses were favored while private and CD4 specificities went missing.

This clonotype has ten or more counts. Its target is unknown. Individual cDNA molecules received unique molecular identifiers during library preparation. TCRdb reanalysed the 5' RACE reads using MiXCR and keeps one entry per CDR3 protein. The sample consists of some 40,000 distinct CDR3 sequences, roughly 5% of them appearing once. CDR1 and CDR2 from the germline V gene are KGHSH and LQKENI. CDR3 length: 17 amino acids. V was clipped by 3 bases and J by 0 bases, with 17 bases between them. The sequence came from an adult who was a healthcare worker with PCR-confirmed SARS-CoV-2 infection or an uninfected control (not recorded which). Sequenced input: whole blood. The chain has TRBV18 and TRBJ1-2; D not resolved. The DNA of the CDR3 is TGTGCCAGCTCACCCACCCCCGACGGGCCAACTAACTATGGCTACACCTTC. Translation: CASSPTPDGPTNYGYTF.